The text below deals with one TCR beta chain. Its binding antigen is unknown. No much larger clone is present one base from it, and per-base qualities are unavailable. Each collaborating institution followed its own protocols to collect whole blood in K2EDTA tubes. For TCRbeta analysis, collaborator samples were shipped as frozen whole blood, as isolated PBMCs, or as DNA extracted from either sample type. Spanning cysteine to phenylalanine, the CDR3 consists of 16 amino acids. Only the CDR3 portion is preserved as DNA: 48 bases, with reading frame beginning at the first base. Unmatched junction bases come to 7, with V trimmed by 3 bases and J by 5 bases. From the germline V gene, CDR1 is MDHEN and CDR2 is SYDVKM. This entry belongs to a study of blood T cell repertoires in COVID-19 (dated by TCRdb to about 2020). The study in broad terms: Samples from collaborators originated in the United States, Italy and Spain and spanned both the acute and convalescent phases of COVID-19. Subjects who had been exposed to COVID-19, were actively infected with it, or had recovered from it provided the deeply sampled blood TCRbeta repertoires that made up the dataset. The repertoires were made available in a free public database intended to serve as a resource for research on the immune response to SARS-CoV-2. Sample metadata almost always included a de-identified subject ID, COVID-19 status, age in years and sex. Where available, HLA class I and class II types were taken from metadata supplied by the sample provider and were not determined by assay-based typing. The samples were drawn from two sources: the first 160 participants of the ongoing ImmuneRACE study, and approximately 1,300 subjects contributed by 6 global collaborators. The prospective study material was composed of cDNA or gDNA derived from T cells, B-cell-depleted T cells, or PBMCs. What the study reported, not specific to this receptor: How much clinical and demographic metadata was included differed by source and by participant, and the metadata was provided uncurated.

TCRbeta CDR3 regions were amplified from genomic DNA by means of the immunoSEQ Assay, a bias-controlled multiplex PCR. Regarding the original processing steps: Nucleated cell counts per sample were estimated from amplification of reference gene primers within the assay. Sequence reads were collapsed and filtered to measure the absolute abundance of every unique TCRbeta CDR3 rearrangement. Productive Simpson clonality was computed per sample as the square root of Simpson's diversity index over productive rearrangements. Sourced from immuneACCESS, this table was stored by TCRdb with only in-frame sequences that have V and J called. A share of the clones is absent; for the studies checked, an unresolved V gene accounts for under half, and the remainder has no known explanation. V and J calls and clone size are given by that table; D and trimming were obtained from the DNA. The sample includes 140,000 to 150,000 clones, with roughly nine tenths observed a single time. The ten largest clones represent approximately 3% of the sample.

This TCR was sampled from a woman aged 55-70 years with active COVID-19. The sample consisted of peripheral blood. This receptor chain uses TRBV28 and TRBJ1-6; 7 of the junction bases match TRBD1. The nucleotides are TGTGCCAGCAGTTTTTTAGGACAGGTGAATAATTCACCCCTCCACTTT. It codes for CASSFLGQVNNSPLHF.